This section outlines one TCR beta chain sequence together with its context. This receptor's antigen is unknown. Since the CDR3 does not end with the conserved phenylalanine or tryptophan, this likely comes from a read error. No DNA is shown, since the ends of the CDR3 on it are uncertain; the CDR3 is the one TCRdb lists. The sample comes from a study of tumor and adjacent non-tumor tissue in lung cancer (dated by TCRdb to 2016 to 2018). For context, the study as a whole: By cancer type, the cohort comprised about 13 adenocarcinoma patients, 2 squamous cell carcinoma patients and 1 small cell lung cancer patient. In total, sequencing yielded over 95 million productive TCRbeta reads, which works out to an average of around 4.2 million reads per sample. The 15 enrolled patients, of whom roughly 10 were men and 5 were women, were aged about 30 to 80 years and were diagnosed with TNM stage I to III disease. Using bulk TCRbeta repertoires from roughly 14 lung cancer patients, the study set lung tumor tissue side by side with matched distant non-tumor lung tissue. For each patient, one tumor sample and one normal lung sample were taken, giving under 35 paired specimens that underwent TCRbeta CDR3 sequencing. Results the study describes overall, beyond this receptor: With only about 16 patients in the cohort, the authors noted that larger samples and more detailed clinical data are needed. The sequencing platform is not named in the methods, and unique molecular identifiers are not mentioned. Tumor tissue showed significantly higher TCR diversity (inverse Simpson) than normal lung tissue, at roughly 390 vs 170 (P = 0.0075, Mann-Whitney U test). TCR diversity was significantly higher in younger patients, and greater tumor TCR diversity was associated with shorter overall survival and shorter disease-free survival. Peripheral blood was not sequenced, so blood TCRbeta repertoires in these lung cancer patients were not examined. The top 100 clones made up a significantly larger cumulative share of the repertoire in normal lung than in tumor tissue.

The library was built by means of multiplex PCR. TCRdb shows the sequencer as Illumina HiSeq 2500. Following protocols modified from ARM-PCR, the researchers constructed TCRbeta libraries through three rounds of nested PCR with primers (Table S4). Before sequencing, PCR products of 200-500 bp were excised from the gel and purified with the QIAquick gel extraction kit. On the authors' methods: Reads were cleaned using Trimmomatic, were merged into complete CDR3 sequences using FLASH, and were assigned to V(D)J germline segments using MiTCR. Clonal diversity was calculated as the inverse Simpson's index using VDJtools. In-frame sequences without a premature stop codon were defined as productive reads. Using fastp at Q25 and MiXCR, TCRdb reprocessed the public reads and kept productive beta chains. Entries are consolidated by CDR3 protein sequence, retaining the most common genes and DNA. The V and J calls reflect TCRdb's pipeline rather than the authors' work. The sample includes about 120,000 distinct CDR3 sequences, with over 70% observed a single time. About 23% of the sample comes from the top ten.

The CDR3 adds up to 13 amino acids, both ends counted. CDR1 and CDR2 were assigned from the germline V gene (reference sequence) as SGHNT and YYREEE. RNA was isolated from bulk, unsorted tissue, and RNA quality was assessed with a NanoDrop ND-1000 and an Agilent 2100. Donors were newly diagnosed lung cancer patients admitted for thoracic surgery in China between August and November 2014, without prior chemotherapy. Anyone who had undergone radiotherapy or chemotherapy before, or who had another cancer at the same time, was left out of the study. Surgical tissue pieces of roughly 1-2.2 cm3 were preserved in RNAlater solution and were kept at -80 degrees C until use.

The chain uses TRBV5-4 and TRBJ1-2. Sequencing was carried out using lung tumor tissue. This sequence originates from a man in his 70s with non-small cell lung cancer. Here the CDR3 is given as CASSLDVNYGYIL.